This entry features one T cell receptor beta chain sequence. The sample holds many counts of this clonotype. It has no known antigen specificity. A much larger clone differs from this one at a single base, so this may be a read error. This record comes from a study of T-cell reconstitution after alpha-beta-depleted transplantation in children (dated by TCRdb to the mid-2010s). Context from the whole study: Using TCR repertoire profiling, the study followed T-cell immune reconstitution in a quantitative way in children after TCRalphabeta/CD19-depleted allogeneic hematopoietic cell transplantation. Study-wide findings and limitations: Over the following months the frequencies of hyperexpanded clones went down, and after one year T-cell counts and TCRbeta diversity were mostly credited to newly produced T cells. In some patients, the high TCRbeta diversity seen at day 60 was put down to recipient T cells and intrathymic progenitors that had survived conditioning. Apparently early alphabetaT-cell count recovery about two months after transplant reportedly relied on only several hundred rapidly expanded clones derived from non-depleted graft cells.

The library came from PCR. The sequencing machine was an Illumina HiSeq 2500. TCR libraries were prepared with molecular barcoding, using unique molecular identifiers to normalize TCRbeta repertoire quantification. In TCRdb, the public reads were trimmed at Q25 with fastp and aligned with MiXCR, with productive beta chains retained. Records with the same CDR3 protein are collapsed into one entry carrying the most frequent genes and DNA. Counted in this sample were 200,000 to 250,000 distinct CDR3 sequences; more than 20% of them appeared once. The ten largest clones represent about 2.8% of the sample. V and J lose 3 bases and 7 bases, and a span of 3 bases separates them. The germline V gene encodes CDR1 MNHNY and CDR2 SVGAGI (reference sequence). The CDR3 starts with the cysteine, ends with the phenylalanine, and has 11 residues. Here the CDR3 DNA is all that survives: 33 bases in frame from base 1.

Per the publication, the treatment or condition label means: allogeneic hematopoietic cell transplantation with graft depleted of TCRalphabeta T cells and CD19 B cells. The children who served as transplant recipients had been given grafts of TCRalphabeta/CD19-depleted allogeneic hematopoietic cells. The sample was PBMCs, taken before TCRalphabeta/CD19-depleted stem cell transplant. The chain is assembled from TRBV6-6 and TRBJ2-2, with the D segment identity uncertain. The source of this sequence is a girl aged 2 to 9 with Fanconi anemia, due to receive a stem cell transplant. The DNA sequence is TGTGCCAGCAGTTATTTCGGGGAGCTGTTTTTT. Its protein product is CASSYFGELFF.